The TCR beta chain described here comes from a study of cytomegalovirus exposure and HLA in healthy donors. The PCR had 60 Vbeta and 13 Jbeta primers. Some clones are missing from TCRdb's copy, which holds only in-frame ones; the method was immunoSEQ multiplex PCR. The sample records 75,000 to 90,000 clones, 10% being singletons. Trimming shortened V by 4 bases and J by 5 bases, and 14 bases separated the two germline ends. CDR3 length: 14 residues. Germline CDR1 and CDR2: MGHRA and YSYEKL. The TCR sequence derives from a man aged 55 to 70 in good health and CMV-seropositive. Material for sequencing was PBMCs. The rearrangement uses TRBV4-1 and TRBJ2-5; possibly TRBD2 for D (5 bases). The chain's CDR3 is CASSPTPWRETQYF. CDR3 nucleotides: TGCGCCAGCAGCCCGACTCCATGGAGGGAGACCCAGTACTTC.